The rows below give T cell receptor beta chains drawn from one sample of a study of OX40 agonist ivuxolimab in advanced cancers. Measured with immunoSEQ multiplex PCR; TCRdb has only the in-frame clones, and not every one. The sample carries about 76,000 clones, 70% to 90% recorded once. Sample: CD4+ or CD8+ T cells sorted from blood, taken in a trial of the OX40 agonist ivuxolimab. The source of these receptors is an adult with an advanced solid tumor such as melanoma, head and neck, liver or kidney cancer. Both conserved end residues are part of each CDR3. The order of the fields is V gene, CDR3 protein.

v_call: TRBV21-1
cdr3_aa: CAGLTSLRDEQYF

v_call: TRBV6-5
cdr3_aa: CASSYRLATDNEQFF

v_call: TRBV2
cdr3_aa: CARGLAGGNEQFF

v_call: TRBV6-5
cdr3_aa: CASTSKALFYGYTF

v_call: TRBV5-1
cdr3_aa: CASSLGAVDNSPLHF

v_call: TRBV21-1
cdr3_aa: CASVDRSNEKLFF

v_call: TRBV5-4
cdr3_aa: CASSLASGTGVTDTQYF

v_call: TRBV19
cdr3_aa: CASSVGTATQETQYF

v_call: TRBV2
cdr3_aa: CASSRSGRSTDTQYF

v_call: TRBV7-2
cdr3_aa: CASSSAGGLPYEQYF

v_call: TRBV7-8
cdr3_aa: CASSPWTDYSYEQYF

v_call: TRBV11-2
cdr3_aa: CASSWVGFAETQYF

v_call: TRBV6-5
cdr3_aa: CASSYSTGGYNYGYTF

v_call: TRBV4-1
cdr3_aa: CASSQEMSRPTSTDTQYF

v_call: TRBV5-1
cdr3_aa: CASSYGLAGSGEQYF

v_call: TRBV19
cdr3_aa: CAGKGGTGTTYGYTF

v_call: TRBV7-8
cdr3_aa: CASSSSPPSGGYTF

v_call: TRBV12-5
cdr3_aa: CASGTRMTLGNTEAFF

v_call: TRBV7-6
cdr3_aa: CASSGATGGFADEQFF

v_call: TRBV5-1
cdr3_aa: CASSLLGISYEQYF

v_call: TRBV6-5
cdr3_aa: CASSPRVENTIYF